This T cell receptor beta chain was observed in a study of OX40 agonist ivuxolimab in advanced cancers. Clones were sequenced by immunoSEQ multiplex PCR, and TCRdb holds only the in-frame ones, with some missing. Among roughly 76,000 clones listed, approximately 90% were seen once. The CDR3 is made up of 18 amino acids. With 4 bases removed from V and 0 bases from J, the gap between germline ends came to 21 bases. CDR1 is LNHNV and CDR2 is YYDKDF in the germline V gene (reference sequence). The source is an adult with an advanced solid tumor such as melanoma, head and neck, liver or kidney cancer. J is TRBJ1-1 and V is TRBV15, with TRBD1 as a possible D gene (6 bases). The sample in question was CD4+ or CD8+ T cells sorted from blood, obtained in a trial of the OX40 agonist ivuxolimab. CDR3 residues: CATSTTLGGPTMNTEAFF. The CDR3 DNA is TGTGCCACCAGCACTACCCTGGGGGGCCCTACTATGAACACTGAAGCTTTCTTT. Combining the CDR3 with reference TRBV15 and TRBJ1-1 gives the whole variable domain DAMVIQNPRYQVTQFGKPVTLSCSQTLNHNVMYWYQQKSSQAPKLLFHYYDKDFNNEADTPDNFQSRRPNTSFCFLDIRSPGLGDTAMYLCATSTTLGGPTMNTEAFFGQGTRLTVV.